This T cell receptor beta chain came from a study of spatial heterogeneity in lung cancer. The wider study: Patients with untreated early-stage non-small cell lung cancer, numbering 72, were the donors. The study sequenced follow-up PBMC samples when they were available, at a median of approximately 2 years after resection.

The CDR3 sequence is 14 residues long. The V gene's germline CDR1 is MNHEY and CDR2 SVGAGI. The V and J ends lost 5 bases and 0 bases respectively, with 11 bases between them. Unique molecular identifiers tagged every individual TCR cDNA molecule. TCRdb re-derived calls from the 5' RACE reads in MiXCR, one entry per CDR3 protein. The sample shows about 120,000 distinct CDR3 sequences, more than 9% of them seen only once. Time point reported: blood at routine non-recurrence follow-up after resection. Sequencing was performed on whole RNA extracted from tumor and nontumor lung tissue, or from frozen PBMC, and the material was left unsorted. This clonotype was counted between two and nine times. Its antigen remains unknown. Study-level results: Ubiquitous expanded tumor TCRs were seen in blood more at resection than at follow-up.

The input for sequencing was PBMCs, taken at follow-up. The sequence came from a male donor with early-stage non-small cell lung cancer. The chain is built from TRBV6-5 and TRBJ2-7; D possibly corresponds to TRBD2 (5 bases). The CDR3 region has the DNA TGTGCCAGCAGTAGAGGGCTTAGCTCCTACGAGCAGTACTTC. Protein: CASSRGLSSYEQYF.